The T cell receptor (beta chain) under discussion was sequenced for a study of blood T cells in healthy people across ages. Between the trimmed V and J ends, which lost 6 bases and 4 bases, there was a span of 16 bases. The germline CDR1 and CDR2 sequences are MNHEY and SVGAGI. This CDR3 has 14 amino acids. A J-beta primer mix and a sample-barcoded 5' primer were used in a second PCR of roughly 6 to 12 cycles. TCRdb ran MiXCR on the 5' RACE reads and lists one entry per CDR3 protein. The sample gives about 580,000 distinct CDR3 sequences, 45% to 55% of which show up once; about 22% is in the top ten. In this sample, this clonotype turned up many times.

The chain combines TRBV6-5 with TRBJ2-7; D is perhaps TRBD1 (6 bases). The receptor was derived from an elderly man in good health. Input material: blood. The CDR3 DNA sequence: TGTGCCAGCAGCCGCGACAGGACCTCTTACGAGCAGTACTTC. Protein sequence: CASSRDRTSYEQYF.